Reported below is one T cell receptor (beta chain). No antigen is known for it. This sample was taken from a study of shared clonotypes between healthy human individuals. Study results and limitations: Though the depth was large, rarefaction showed that sorted-subset sequencing was incomplete.

Repertoires were generated with immunoSEQ multiplex PCR, while TCRdb's copy carries only in-frame clones and drops some. This table has about 980,000 clones, approximately 76% appearing once. Among the donors, all were Caucasian adults who lived in Nashville, Tennessee. CD4+ cell separation produced CD45RA+ naive and CD45RA-negative memory subsets. The CDR3 is 20 amino acids. CDR1 is MNHNS, CDR2 SASEGT, per germline. Trimming took off 2 bases at V and 0 bases at J, with 20 bases between the two ends. The sample consisted of memory CD4+ T cells sorted from blood. Subset of the sample: CD45RA-negative fraction. The genes are TRBV6-1 and TRBJ1-6; D not certain. The TCR comes from a man aged 18 to 29 in good health. CDR3 sequence reads: CASSEYRVAASISYNSPLHF. DNA of the CDR3: TGTGCCAGCAGTGAATATAGGGTGGCGGCCTCTATCTCCTATAATTCACCCCTCCACTTT.